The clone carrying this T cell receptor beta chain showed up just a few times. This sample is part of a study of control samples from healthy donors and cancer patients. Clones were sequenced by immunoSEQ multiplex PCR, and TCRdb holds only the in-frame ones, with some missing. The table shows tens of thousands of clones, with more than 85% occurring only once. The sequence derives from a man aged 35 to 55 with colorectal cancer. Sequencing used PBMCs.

CDR3 in amino acids: CASSIVAAITQPQHF. Here the CDR3 DNA reads TGTGCCAGTAGTATAGTAGCGGCGATTACTCAGCCCCAGCATTTT. The chain combines TRBV19 with TRBJ1-5; D is uncertain. Trimming stripped 1 base from V and 6 bases from J, with 13 bases between. Germline CDR1 reads LNHDA; CDR2 reads SQIVND (reference sequence). The CDR3 length is 15 residues.